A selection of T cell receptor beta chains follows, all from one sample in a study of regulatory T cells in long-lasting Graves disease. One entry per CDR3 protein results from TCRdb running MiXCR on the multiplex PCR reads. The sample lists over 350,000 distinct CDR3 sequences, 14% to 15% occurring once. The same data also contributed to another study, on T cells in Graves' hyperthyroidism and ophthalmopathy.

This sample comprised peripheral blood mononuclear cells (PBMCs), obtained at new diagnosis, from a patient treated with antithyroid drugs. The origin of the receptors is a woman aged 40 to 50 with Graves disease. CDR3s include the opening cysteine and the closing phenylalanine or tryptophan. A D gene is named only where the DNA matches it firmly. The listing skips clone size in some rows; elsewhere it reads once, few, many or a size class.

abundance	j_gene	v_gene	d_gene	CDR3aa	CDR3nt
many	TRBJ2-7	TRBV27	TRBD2	CASSLEGTSGSYEQYF	TGTGCCAGCAGTTTGGAGGGGACTAGCGGGAGTTACGAGCAGTACTTC
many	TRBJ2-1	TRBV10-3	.	CAISGAALRNEQFF	TGTGCCATCAGTGGAGCTGCCCTCAGGAATGAGCAGTTCTTC
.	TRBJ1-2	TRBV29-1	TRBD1	CSVTGGGYGYTF	TGCAGCGTGACAGGGGGAGGATATGGCTACACCTTC
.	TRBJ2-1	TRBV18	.	CASSSSRVSSYNEQFF	TGTGCCAGCTCAAGTTCAAGGGTAAGCTCCTACAATGAGCAGTTCTTC
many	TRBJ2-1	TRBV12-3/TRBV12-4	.	CASSLDSGTYNEQFF	TGTGCCAGCAGTTTAGACAGCGGCACCTACAATGAGCAGTTCTTC
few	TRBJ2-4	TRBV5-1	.	CASSLVEGAKNIQYF	TGCGCCAGCAGCTTGGTCGAGGGGGCCAAAAACATTCAGTACTTC
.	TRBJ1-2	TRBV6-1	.	CASSHGVNYGYTF	TGTGCCAGCAGTCATGGGGTTAACTATGGCTACACCTTC
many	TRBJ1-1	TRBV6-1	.	CASRLGWGYGEAFF	TGTGCCAGCAGGCTCGGGTGGGGGTATGGTGAAGCTTTCTTT
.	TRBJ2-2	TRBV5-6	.	CASSFGSLGELFF	TGTGCCAGCAGCTTCGGGTCCCTCGGGGAGCTGTTTTTT
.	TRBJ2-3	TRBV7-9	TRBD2	CASNPGWLAGVDTQYF	TGTGCCAGCAATCCCGGCTGGCTAGCGGGAGTGGATACGCAGTATTTT
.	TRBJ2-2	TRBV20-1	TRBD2	CSAKAGLAGGPAGELFF	TGCAGTGCTAAGGCGGGACTAGCGGGAGGGCCGGCCGGGGAGCTGTTTTTT
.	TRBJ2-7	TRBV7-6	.	CASSSSTFPYEQYF	TGTGCCAGCAGCTCCTCCACGTTTCCCTACGAGCAGTACTTC
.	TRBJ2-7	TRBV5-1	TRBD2	CASSIGFKAGVFQSSYEQYF	TGCGCCAGCAGCATAGGCTTTAAAGCGGGAGTATTCCAAAGCTCCTACGAGCAGTACTTC
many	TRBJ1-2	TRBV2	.	CASSTEGLYGYTF	TGTGCCAGCAGTACGGAGGGGCTATATGGCTACACCTTC
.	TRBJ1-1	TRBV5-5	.	CASSLGPANTEAFF	TGTGCCAGCAGCTTGGGACCCGCGAACACTGAAGCTTTCTTT
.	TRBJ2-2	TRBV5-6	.	CASSLVYVATGTGELFF	TGTGCCAGCAGCTTGGTCTACGTGGCCACGGGCACCGGGGAGCTGTTTTTT
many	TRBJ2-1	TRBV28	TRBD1	CASSSTSGQGWDEQFF	TGTGCCAGCAGTTCTACCTCGGGACAGGGGTGGGATGAGCAGTTCTTC
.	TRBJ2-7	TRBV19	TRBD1	CASNRGQGYEQYF	TGTGCCAGCAATCGGGGACAGGGTTACGAGCAGTACTTC
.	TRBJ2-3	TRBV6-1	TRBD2	CASGRAPDTQYF	TGTGCCAGCGGGAGGGCCCCAGATACGCAGTATTTT
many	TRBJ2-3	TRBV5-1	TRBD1	CASSLEGQPTDTQYF	TGCGCCAGCAGCTTGGAGGGACAGCCCACAGATACGCAGTATTTT
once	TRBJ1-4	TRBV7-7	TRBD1	CASSSPTWGTDWGEKLFF	TGTGCTAGCAGCTCTCCTACTTGGGGGACAGACTGGGGTGAAAAACTGTTTTTT
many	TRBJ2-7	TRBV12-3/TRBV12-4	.	CASSSSGEVDEQYF	TGTGCCAGCAGTTCTTCAGGGGAGGTTGACGAGCAGTACTTC
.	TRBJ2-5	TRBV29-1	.	CSVEGASEIWETQYF	TGCAGCGTTGAAGGGGCTAGCGAGATATGGGAGACCCAGTACTTC
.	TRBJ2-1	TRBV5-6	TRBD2	CASSSPGLAGESYEQFF	TGTGCCAGCAGCTCACCGGGACTAGCGGGAGAGTCCTACGAGCAGTTCTTC
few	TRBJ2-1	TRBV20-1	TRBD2	CSAIGVAGGGMGYNEQFF	TGCAGTGCTATAGGGGTAGCGGGAGGAGGGATGGGTTACAATGAGCAGTTCTTC
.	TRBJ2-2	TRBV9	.	CASSPRGLNTGELFF	TGTGCCAGCAGCCCCAGGGGTTTGAACACCGGGGAGCTGTTTTTT
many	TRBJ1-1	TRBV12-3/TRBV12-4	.	CASTKAGPPSVTEAFF	TGTGCCAGCACTAAAGCGGGACCCCCCTCGGTGACTGAAGCTTTCTTT
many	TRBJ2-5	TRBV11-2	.	CASSFVSSPETQYF	TGTGCCAGCAGCTTTGTGTCCAGTCCAGAGACCCAGTACTTC
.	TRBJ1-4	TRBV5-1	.	CASRPIPTNEKLFF	TGCGCCAGCAGACCCATACCAACTAATGAAAAACTGTTTTTT
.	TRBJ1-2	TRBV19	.	CASSMGGGGYTF	TGTGCCAGTAGTATGGGAGGGGGTGGCTACACCTTC
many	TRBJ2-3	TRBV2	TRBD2	CAVRRETDTQYF	TGTGCGGTGCGGCGGGAGACAGATACGCAGTATTTT
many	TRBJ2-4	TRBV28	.	CASAPAGAKNIQYF	TGTGCCAGCGCGCCAGCGGGAGCCAAAAACATTCAGTACTTC
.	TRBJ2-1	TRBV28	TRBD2	CASSLLRTSGSSYNEQFF	TGTGCCAGCAGTCTTCTCCGGACTAGCGGGAGCTCCTACAATGAGCAGTTCTTC
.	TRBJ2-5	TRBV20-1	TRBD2	CSAPLAGRDTETQYF	TGCAGTGCGCCCCTAGCGGGGAGGGATACAGAGACCCAGTACTTC
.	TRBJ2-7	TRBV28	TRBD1	CASSPTGTVREQYF	TGTGCCAGCAGTCCTACCGGGACAGTACGCGAGCAGTACTTC
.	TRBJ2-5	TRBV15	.	CATSRVFETQYF	TGTGCCACCAGCAGAGTTTTTGAGACCCAGTACTTC